The 22 T cell receptor beta chains below come from one sample, sequenced in a study of OX40 agonist ivuxolimab in advanced cancers. Method: immunoSEQ multiplex PCR; TCRdb's copy keeps in-frame clones and lacks some. The profile shows tens of thousands of clones, roughly nine tenths of them singletons. Sequenced material: CD4+ or CD8+ T cells sorted from blood, taken in a trial of the OX40 agonist ivuxolimab. The receptors originated from an adult with an advanced solid tumor such as melanoma, head and neck, liver or kidney cancer.

The rearrangement links TRBV7-9 to TRBJ1-2; D ambiguous. CDR1 and CDR2 (germline): SEHNR, FQNEAQ (reference sequence). The V end was cut by 5 bases, the J end by 8 bases, with 15 bases between. The CDR3 runs 13 residues. CDR3 nucleotides: TGTGCCAGCAGCATTAGTTCCCTTGAGGGCTACACCTTC. The encoded protein is CASSISSLEGYTF.

The V and J genes are TRBV7-3 and TRBJ2-3; D is possibly TRBD2 (7 bases). This CDR3 has 15 amino acids. Germline V lookup: CDR1 SGHTA, CDR2 FQGTGA. V was pared by 5 bases and J by 5 bases, with 17 bases between. CDR3 sequence: CASSPGAGAKDTQYF. The CDR3 coding sequence is TGTGCCAGCAGCCCGGGGGCGGGAGCTAAAGATACGCAGTATTTT.

The genes are TRBV9 and TRBJ2-1, with 9 bases aligning to TRBD1. Germline lookup yields CDR1 SGDLS and CDR2 YYNGEE. This CDR3 is 14 amino acids long. The V gene end was trimmed by 1 base and the J gene end by 9 bases; junction bases not matched to a gene: 5. CDR3 region: CASSVNPDRGEQFF. DNA for the CDR3: TGTGCCAGCAGCGTAAACCCGGACAGGGGTGAGCAGTTCTTC.

This clone was detected once. The V gene is TRBV9, the J gene TRBJ2-2, with D perhaps given as TRBD1 or TRBD2 (5 bases each). The germline V gene encodes CDR1 SGDLS and CDR2 YYNGEE. Trimming removed 0 bases from V and 6 bases from J, with 9 bases in between. The CDR3 contains 14 residues. CDR3 loop: CASSVAGGSGELFF. DNA of the CDR3: TGTGCCAGCAGCGTAGCTGGGGGTTCCGGGGAGCTGTTTTTT.

CDR3 DNA sequence: TGTGCCAGCAAGGACAGACATAGCTCCTACGAGCAGTACTTC. Its translation: CASKDRHSSYEQYF. The V call is TRBV6-5, the J call TRBJ2-7; D is perhaps TRBD1 (6 bases). The CDR3 sequence is 14 residues long. Trimming took off 7 bases at V and 0 bases at J, with 13 bases between the two ends. Germline CDR1 and CDR2: MNHEY and SVGAGI.

The genes are TRBV28 and TRBJ2-7; the D gene could be TRBD1 or TRBD2 (5 bases each). Germline V gene sequence: CDR1 MDHEN, CDR2 SYDVKM. This CDR3 spans 15 amino acids. V dropped 5 bases and J dropped 0 bases, with 14 bases sitting between them. The CDR3 region has the DNA TGTGCCAGCAGTGGGACCGCGGCGGGCTCCTACGAGCAGTACTTC. Amino acids: CASSGTAAGSYEQYF.

The V call is TRBV21-1, the J call TRBJ1-1; TRBD1 is taken as the D call from the table, unchecked against the DNA. TRBV21-1 is shown as a pseudogene. The CDR3 is 14 residues long. CDR3 coding DNA: TGTGCCAGCAGCACGTCAATAGGGGACAGCGAAGCTTTCTTT. Residues: CASSTSIGDSEAFF.

This clone was observed a few times. The chain links TRBV9 to TRBJ1-2; possibly TRBD1 for D (5 bases). This CDR3 region has 14 residues. Germline V gene sequence: CDR1 SGDLS, CDR2 YYNGEE. V shed 0 bases and J shed 2 bases, with 8 bases lying between them. In nucleotides, the CDR3 is TGTGCCAGCAGCGTAGTCGACAGCAACTATGGCTACACCTTC. This gives the protein CASSVVDSNYGYTF.

The V gene is TRBV19, the J gene TRBJ1-5, with a tentative D call TRBD1 (6 bases). The CDR3 sequence is 13 residues long. Germline CDR1 and CDR2: LNHDA and SQIVND (reference sequence). The V end was cut by 3 bases, the J end by 14 bases, with 17 bases between. CDR3 sequence (DNA): TGTGCCAGTAGTATTGTGACAGGCAGGGCCGAGCATTTT. It encodes CASSIVTGRAEHF. Supplemented by reference TRBV19 and TRBJ1-5, the full variable domain reads DGGITQSPKYLFRKEGQNVTLSCEQNLNHDAMYWYRQDPGQGLRLIYYSQIVNDFQKGDIAEGYSVSREKKESFPLTVTSAQKNPTAFYLCASSIVTGRAEHFGDGTRLSIL.

The CDR3 DNA follows: TGTGCCACTAGGGAGGGAGCCGAGCAGTACTTC. Amino acid sequence: CATREGAEQYF. The chain employs TRBV19 and TRBJ2-7; the match to TRBD2 covers 7 bases. Germline loops: CDR1 LNHDA, CDR2 SQIVND (reference sequence). J gave up 6 bases and V 10 bases, and 6 bases lay outside the gene matches. The CDR3 totals 11 residues.

The genes are TRBV18 and TRBJ1-1; the match to TRBD1 covers 8 bases. There are 16 residues in the CDR3. J was trimmed by 0 bases and V by 3 bases; bases with no gene match: 6. Germline V lookup: CDR1 KGHSH, CDR2 LQKENI. The chain's CDR3 is CASSPTGVSVNTEAFF. The CDR3 bases are TGTGCCAGCTCACCGACAGGGGTTAGTGTGAACACTGAAGCTTTCTTT. The complete variable domain, with remaining parts taken from reference TRBV18 and TRBJ1-1, reads NAGVMQNPRHLVRRRGQEARLRCSPMKGHSHVYWYRQLPEEGLKFMVYLQKENIIDESGMPKERFSAEFPKEGPSILRIQQVVRGDSAAYFCASSPTGVSVNTEAFFGQGTRLTVV.

The V gene is TRBV7-9, the J gene TRBJ2-3; D is perhaps TRBD1 (6 bases). Germline CDR1 is SEHNR and CDR2 is FQNEAQ (reference sequence). The V end lost 10 bases, the J end lost 1 base, and 15 bases lay between the germline ends. The CDR3 is 14 residues long. The CDR3 here is CATRQEVGTDTQYF. CDR3 nucleotide sequence: TGTGCCACACGACAGGAGGTAGGCACAGATACGCAGTATTTT.

The rearrangement uses TRBV4-1 and TRBJ1-4, with D unresolved. The CDR3 is 15 amino acids. Germline loops: CDR1 MGHRA, CDR2 YSYEKL. Trimming removed 0 bases at V and 2 bases at J, with 7 bases between. The CDR3: CASSQEPDTNEKLFF. The CDR3 DNA reads TGCGCCAGCAGCCAAGAACCCGATACTAATGAAAAACTGTTTTTT.

The V call is TRBV10-3, the J call TRBJ2-5; 14 bases are shared with TRBD2. The DNA end favors TRBJ2-7, so the J call may be wrong. This CDR3 has 14 amino acids. The germline V gene encodes CDR1 ENHRY and CDR2 SYGVKD. CDR3 nucleotides: TGTGCCATCGGGACTAGCGGGGGACTTTACGAGCAGTACTTC. It is translated as CAIGTSGGLYEQYF.

The chain is built from TRBV18 and TRBJ1-2; the match to TRBD1 covers 7 bases. The CDR3 spans 14 residues. Germline V gene sequence: CDR1 KGHSH, CDR2 LQKENI. Germline trimming cut 1 base from V and 3 bases from J; bases unmatched to any gene: 2. The chain's CDR3 is CASSPQDRDYGYTF. In DNA form, the CDR3 reads TGTGCCAGCTCACCACAAGACAGGGACTATGGCTACACCTTC. Full variable domain (missing parts from reference TRBV18 and TRBJ1-2): NAGVMQNPRHLVRRRGQEARLRCSPMKGHSHVYWYRQLPEEGLKFMVYLQKENIIDESGMPKERFSAEFPKEGPSILRIQQVVRGDSAAYFCASSPQDRDYGYTFGSGTRLTVV.

J is TRBJ1-1 and V is TRBV5-6, with a tentative D call TRBD1 (5 bases). This CDR3 comprises 14 residues. The germline V and J ends were trimmed by 0 bases and 0 bases, with 6 bases remaining between them. Per the germline V gene, CDR1 is SGHDT and CDR2 is YYEEEE. The CDR3, as DNA: TGTGCCAGCAGCTTGGAGGGGATGAACACTGAAGCTTTCTTT. This translates into CASSLEGMNTEAFF.

The sample holds a few counts of this clone. This sequence joins TRBV27 and TRBJ1-6; D unresolved. CDR1 and CDR2 (germline): MNHEY, SMNVEV (reference sequence). CDR3 length: 13 amino acids. Between the trimmed V and J ends, which lost 2 bases and 9 bases, there was a span of 8 bases. The CDR3, as DNA: TGTGCCAGCAGTTTACGAATCTTTTCACCCCTCCACTTT. Translating gives CASSLRIFSPLHF.

The V and J genes are TRBV11-2 and TRBJ2-3; D is unresolved. V was shortened by 4 bases and J by 10 bases, with 15 bases between the two germline ends. The CDR3 has 13 residues. In germline, CDR1 is SGHAT, CDR2 FQNNGV. The CDR3 coding sequence is TGTGCCAGCAGCTCGAGGACGGTTGAGGCGCAGTATTTT. It specifies CASSSRTVEAQYF.

This sequence joins TRBV27 and TRBJ1-1; D gene unclear. Germline V gene data show CDR1 as MNHEY and CDR2 as SMNVEV (reference sequence). This CDR3 region has 15 residues. V was clipped by 1 base and J by 0 bases, with 9 bases between them. The CDR3 protein is CASSLLGSMNTEAFF. The DNA of the CDR3 is TGTGCCAGCAGTTTATTGGGCAGCATGAACACTGAAGCTTTCTTT.

The chain couples TRBV5-1 to TRBJ1-2, with D possibly TRBD1 on 6 matching bases. Per the germline V gene, CDR1 is SGHRS and CDR2 is YFSETQ. The CDR3 loop spans 13 amino acids. The V gene lost 3 bases and the J gene lost 4 bases, with 10 bases spanning the gap. The CDR3 DNA sequence: TGCGCCAGCAGCTCGACAGGAGTCTATGGCTACACCTTC. Translation gives CASSSTGVYGYTF.

The rearrangement joins TRBV5-1 to TRBJ2-5; D is perhaps TRBD1 or TRBD2 (6 bases each). The CDR3 length is 16 residues. Trimming stripped 0 bases from V and 5 bases from J, with 17 bases between. Germline V CDR1 and CDR2: SGHRS, YFSETQ. The CDR3 bases are TGCGCCAGCAGCTTGGGACCCAGGGGAGGAACGGAGACCCAGTACTTC. It translates to CASSLGPRGGTETQYF.

This clone was observed once. This sequence joins TRBV19 and TRBJ1-2, with a tentative D call TRBD1 (5 bases). Germline assignment: CDR1 LNHDA and CDR2 SQIVND (reference sequence). The V gene lost 5 bases and the J gene lost 4 bases, with 14 bases spanning the gap. The CDR3 runs 14 residues. CDR3 sequence (DNA): TGTGCCAGTAGTCTATCCAGGGATCCCTATGGCTACACCTTC. Its protein product is CASSLSRDPYGYTF.